This passage covers 5 T cell receptor beta chains from one sample sequenced in a study of blood T cell repertoires in COVID-19. Here immunoSEQ multiplex PCR was the method, and the copy in TCRdb shows in-frame clones only, minus some. The sample lists about 300,000 clones, roughly nine tenths seen once, with about 2.7% in the top ten. The sample was PBMCs or T cells enriched from blood (not recorded which). The source of these receptors is a woman between 18 and 29 years old who had recovered from COVID-19.

Only one count was recorded for this clone. J is TRBJ2-1 and V is TRBV12-3 or TRBV12-4; D is possibly TRBD2 (5 bases). The CDR3 has 11 amino acids. V was shortened by 4 bases and J by 10 bases, with 8 bases between the two germline ends. For the CDR3, the DNA is TGTGCCAGCAGTTACCGACTAGAGCAGTTCTTC. It is translated as CASSYRLEQFF.

The chain couples TRBV9 to TRBJ1-6, with TRBD1 matching 10 bases. Trimming removed 2 bases from V and 5 bases from J; junction bases left unmatched: 4. Germline-derived CDR1 and CDR2 are SGDLS and YYNGEE. The CDR3 extends over 16 amino acids. In DNA form, the CDR3 reads TGTGCCAGCAGCGTTCGACAGGGGGCGGATAATTCACCCCTCCACTTT. This encodes CASSVRQGADNSPLHF. Supplemented by reference TRBV9 and TRBJ1-6, the full variable domain reads DSGVTQTPKHLITATGQRVTLRCSPRSGDLSVYWYQQSLDQGLQFLIQYYNGEERAKGNILERFSAQQFPDLHSELNLSSLELGDSALYFCASSVRQGADNSPLHFGNGTRLTVT.

This clone was counted once. CDR3 DNA: TGTGCCAGCAGCCGGGGGTGGACAGGGAACTCTGGAAACACCATATATTTT. Translating it yields CASSRGWTGNSGNTIYF. This chain links TRBV3-1 (or the pseudogene TRBV3-2) with TRBJ1-3; 8 nucleotides align to TRBD1. Germline V lookup: CDR1 LGHDT, CDR2 YNNKEL (reference sequence). The length of the CDR3 is 17 residues. J lost 0 bases, V lost 4 bases, and 8 bases had no gene match.

The chain carries TRBV7-9 and TRBJ1-5, with D unresolved. The V end lost 3 bases, the J end lost 5 bases, and 17 bases lay between the germline ends. The CDR3 totals 16 residues. Germline V gene sequence: CDR1 SEHNR, CDR2 FQNEAQ (reference sequence). CDR3 region: CASSLPGKLTYQPQHF. CDR3 nucleotide sequence: TGTGCCAGCAGCTTGCCCGGGAAGTTGACGTATCAGCCCCAGCATTTT.

The rearrangement uses TRBV4-1 and TRBJ1-2; TRBD1 aligns across 7 bases. The germline CDR1 and CDR2 sequences are MGHRA and YSYEKL. J lost 4 bases, V lost 3 bases, and 5 bases had no gene match. This CDR3 is 14 amino acids long. The CDR3 sequence is CASSQMGQIYGYTF. Written as DNA, the CDR3 is TGCGCCAGCAGCCAGATGGGACAGATCTATGGCTACACCTTC.